Below, 15 T cell receptor beta chains from the same sample are listed, as sequenced in a study of T cell changes during pregnancy in multiple sclerosis. Sequencing was performed with immunoSEQ multiplex PCR; in TCRdb, only in-frame clones are kept and a portion is missing. The table shows about 62,000 clones, with approximately 93% occurring only once. The sequences come from CD8+ T cells from peripheral blood mononuclear cells, collected in the second trimester of pregnancy. Source of these receptors: a female donor with multiple sclerosis, enrolled in a pregnancy study.

This chain joins TRBV5-1 and TRBJ2-1, with 11 positions matching TRBD1. This CDR3 spans 15 amino acids. Germline trimming cut 4 bases from V and 9 bases from J; bases unmatched to any gene: 9. The germline CDR1 and CDR2 sequences are SGHRS and YFSETQ. Here the CDR3 DNA reads TGCGCCAGCAGCCTTGGACAGGGGGCAGGGGTTGAGCAGTTCTTC. This gives the protein CASSLGQGAGVEQFF.

The chain joins TRBV19 to TRBJ2-1; D is perhaps TRBD2 (5 bases). The CDR3 loop spans 14 amino acids. In germline, CDR1 is LNHDA, CDR2 SQIVND (reference sequence). The V gene lost 7 bases and the J gene lost 5 bases, with 15 bases spanning the gap. This chain's CDR3 is CASTLGPGNNEQFF. CDR3 nucleotides: TGTGCCAGTACCCTCGGCCCGGGGAACAATGAGCAGTTCTTC.

V is TRBV28 and J is TRBJ1-2; tentative D call: TRBD1 (5 bases). This CDR3 is built from 13 residues. Looked up from germline, CDR1 is MDHEN and CDR2 is SYDVKM. The ends were cut back, 6 bases at V and 4 bases at J, with 12 bases in the middle. CDR3 nucleotides: TGTGCCAGCAGACCTCAGGGAAGCTATGGCTACACCTTC. It codes for CASRPQGSYGYTF.

The sample holds one count of this clone. This chain's CDR3 is CASTIDRGAYNEQFF. CDR3 sequence (DNA): TGTGCCAGTACCATTGACAGGGGAGCCTACAATGAGCAGTTCTTC. V gene TRBV19 combines with J gene TRBJ2-1; 8 nucleotides line up with TRBD1. Trimming at V came to 7 bases and at J to 2 bases, leaving 7 bases not matched to a gene. The CDR3 consists of 15 residues. From germline, CDR1 is LNHDA and CDR2 SQIVND (reference sequence).

The chain combines TRBV13 with TRBJ2-1, with TRBD2 matching over 7 bases. The CDR3 is 14 amino acids. The germline V gene has CDR1 PRHDT and CDR2 FYEKMQ (reference sequence). Trimming took 5 bases from V and 4 from J; bases not matched to a gene: 5. In nucleotides, the CDR3 is TGTGCCAGCAGCCCGGGGGGAGGGTACAATGAGCAGTTCTTC. This codes for CASSPGGGYNEQFF.

This chain links TRBV25-1 with TRBJ2-7; D call uncertain. V lost 5 bases to trimming and J lost 2 bases, with 10 bases between them. CDR1 is MGHDK and CDR2 is SYGVNS in the germline V gene. The CDR3 covers 13 residues. In DNA, the CDR3 is TGTGCCAGCAGTCCTCTCGGAGCCTACGAGCAGTACTTC. This gives the protein CASSPLGAYEQYF.

The V and J genes are TRBV7-2 and TRBJ2-3, with a tentative D call TRBD2 (6 bases). V was trimmed by 1 base and J by 2 bases, leaving 16 bases between them. CDR1 is SGHTA, CDR2 FQGNSA, per germline. This CDR3 has 17 amino acids. The CDR3 DNA sequence: TGTGCCAGCAGCTTAGGGGGGATAGCGGCACTCACAGATACGCAGTATTTT. It codes for CASSLGGIAALTDTQYF.

The chain couples TRBV19 to TRBJ2-7; 7 bases align to TRBD1. The CDR3 runs to 16 residues. Germline-derived CDR1 and CDR2 are LNHDA and SQIVND (reference sequence). V dropped 2 bases and J dropped 1; count of bases not matched to a gene: 8. CDR3 sequence: CASSIRPGQRSYEQYF. The CDR3 DNA follows: TGTGCCAGTAGTATACGACCGGGACAGAGGTCCTACGAGCAGTACTTC.

The V call is TRBV28, the J call TRBJ1-2; 8 bases map to TRBD1. The CDR3 extends over 16 amino acids. Per the germline V gene, CDR1 is MDHEN and CDR2 is SYDVKM. V lost 2 bases to trimming and J lost 8 bases; unmatched junction nucleotides: 13. CDR3 in DNA: TGTGCCAGCAGTTTACCAATTACCGGGACAGGAAGCGGCTACACCTTC. Translated: CASSLPITGTGSGYTF.

The rearrangement uses TRBV29-1 and TRBJ2-7, with D perhaps TRBD2 (7 bases). The CDR3 is made up of 14 amino acids. V lost 6 bases, J lost 4 bases, and 19 bases lay in between. Germline-derived CDR1 and CDR2 are SQVTM and ANQGSEA. CDR3 DNA: TGCAGCGTAGGAGACGGGGGGCAAGGATACGAGCAGTACTTC. Amino acids: CSVGDGGQGYEQYF.

This rearrangement joins TRBV5-1 to TRBJ2-7; 9 nucleotides agree with TRBD2. Germline V gene sequence: CDR1 SGHRS, CDR2 YFSETQ. CDR3 length: 13 residues. V shed 7 bases and J 1 base; nucleotides not matched to a gene: 3. CDR3 sequence reads: CASALAGSYEQYF. The DNA for the CDR3 is TGCGCCAGCGCGCTAGCGGGATCCTACGAGCAGTACTTC.

This clone was observed a handful of times. This chain joins TRBV7-9 and TRBJ2-5; 9 bases match TRBD1. Looked up from germline, CDR1 is SEHNR and CDR2 is FQNEAQ (reference sequence). J gave up 1 base and V 4 bases, and 10 bases lay outside the gene matches. The CDR3 contains 17 residues. CDR3 in amino acids: CASSSSDRGPAQETQYF. CDR3 sequence (DNA): TGTGCCAGCAGCTCGTCGGACAGGGGACCTGCCCAAGAGACCCAGTACTTC.

This rearrangement joins TRBV13 to TRBJ1-1; 7 bases fit TRBD1. This CDR3 region has 13 residues. Germline CDR1 is PRHDT and CDR2 is FYEKMQ (reference sequence). V was clipped by 2 bases and J by 5 bases; unmatched bases: 2. The CDR3 DNA reads as TGTGCCAGCAGCTTAAGGGGACAGACTGAAGCTTTCTTT. Amino acid sequence: CASSLRGQTEAFF.

The genes are TRBV7-8 and TRBJ2-1; TRBD2 aligns across 9 bases. Germline V gene data show CDR1 as SGHVS and CDR2 as FQNEAQ. The V gene end was trimmed by 1 base and the J gene end by 2 bases; junction bases not matched to a gene: 6. The CDR3 covers 17 residues. The CDR3 loop reads CASSLDSLAGAYNEQFF. CDR3 in DNA: TGTGCCAGCAGCTTAGATTCGTTAGCGGGGGCCTACAATGAGCAGTTCTTC.

V usage is TRBV5-1 and J usage is TRBJ2-7; 8 positions match TRBD2. The CDR3 consists of 16 residues. Germline V gives CDR1 SGHRS, CDR2 YFSETQ. The V gene end was trimmed by 2 bases and the J gene end by 2 bases; junction bases not matched to a gene: 9. The CDR3 protein is CASSLEWPGGAYEQYF. CDR3 DNA sequence: TGCGCCAGCAGCTTAGAGTGGCCGGGAGGGGCCTACGAGCAGTACTTC.